The sequence of this TCR beta chain was determined in a study of identical twins (dated by TCRdb to the mid-2010s). Broadly, across the study: To test whether fetal clonotypes persist, this study deep-sequenced TCR alpha and beta repertoires from monozygotic twins, from unrelated adults of various ages, and from cord blood. Replicate twin experiments were performed at different times using different library preparation protocols to rule out contamination. What the work shows at the level of the full study, not this receptor alone: In beta out-of-frame sequences, excess twin sharing was weaker, because having fewer shared sequences lowered the signal-to-noise ratio. Invariant T cells such as MAIT and iNKT could partly confound zero-insertion analyses, though diverse VJ usage argued against this for most clonotypes. Out-of-frame TCR alpha sharing in monozygotic twins was systematically underestimated by recombination models, whereas sharing between unrelated individuals was in agreement with the recombination models. Abundant cord blood beta clonotypes carried fewer insertions; young adult naive repertoires showed a weaker similar trend, while memory repertoires showed none. Out-of-frame TCR alpha sequences shared between twins showed an excess of low generation-probability sequences compared with coincidental sharing between unrelated individuals. Because the same donors could not be followed over many years, the conclusions depended on cross-sectional statistical analysis.

All donors were healthy Caucasians. The researchers also sequenced three unrelated adults who were not twins: a male aged 18 to 29, a male aged 50 to 59, and a female aged 50 to 59. Miltenyi CD45RO+ enrichment and human naive T-cell isolation kits were used to isolate memory (CD45RO+) and naive T cells from PBMC. The CDR3 has 15 amino acids, counting the end cysteine and phenylalanine. Of all the DNA, just the CDR3 is kept, 45 bases in frame from base 1. V ends up 3 bases short and J 6 bases short, with an unmatched junction base count of 8. Sequences ENHRY (CDR1) and SYGVKD (CDR2) are obtained from the germline V gene. This clonotype was counted at least ten times. Its antigen is currently not known. Base qualities are missing; no much larger clone stands one base away. Library method: 5' RACE. For sequencing, an Illumina HiSeq 2000 was employed. A universal primer binding site was introduced by template switching, and a unique molecular identifier was present in the final cDNA, enabling accurate counting of TCR cDNA molecules. Specific primers in the conserved constant-segment region were used to synthesize first-strand cDNA for the TCR alpha and beta chains. To control for contamination, every cDNA library carried two barcodes: a SMART-Mk sample barcode plus Illumina barcodes. Two successive PCR steps introduced TruSeq adapter sequences along with Illumina sample barcodes. The TCR alpha and beta cDNA libraries were sequenced on the Illumina HiSeq platform using custom primers. The authors processed their data as follows. MiGEC processed the raw reads to extract unique molecular identifiers, while MiXCR was used to determine the CDR3 positions. Recombination models were inferred per individual with the repgenHMM and IGoR tools using an EM algorithm. Shared clonotypes were analyzed with the tcR package in R, and sharing was normalized by the product of cloneset sizes. Out-of-frame nonproductive sequences were analyzed to study raw recombination free of thymic and clonal selection effects. TCRdb took the public reads, trimmed them with fastp at Q25, ran MiXCR for clone calling and kept in-frame beta chains. CDR3 protein sequences are deduplicated, and each keeps its most common genes and DNA. TCRdb assigned the V and J calls; the authors' analysis was not used. This sample lists around 370,000 distinct CDR3 sequences; roughly 10% were detected once. Clones ranked in the top ten supply 8.5% to 10% of the sample.

This receptor was obtained from a woman in her forties or fifties in good health. The V and J genes are TRBV10-3 and TRBJ1-2; 9 bases in the junction line up with TRBD1. Sequenced sample: naive T cells sorted from blood. This specimen's cell subset or site label, interpreted: cells isolated with a human naive T-cell isolation kit. The CDR3 region reads CAISDRDRAEDGYTF. The DNA sequence follows: TGTGCCATCAGTGATCGGGACAGGGCGGAGGATGGCTACACCTTC.